This is a list of T cell receptor beta chains from one sample in a study of breast tumors, draining lymph nodes, adjacent tissues. TCRdb fed the multiplex PCR reads into MiXCR, producing one record per CDR3 protein. The table has around 66,000 distinct CDR3 sequences, 40% to 45% seen once. What was sequenced was breast tumor tissue. All receptors come from a female donor with breast cancer. Some clones in this sample may be carry-over from other donors' samples. CDR3s include the opening cysteine and the closing phenylalanine or tryptophan. The order of the fields is CDR3 DNA, CDR3 protein, J gene, clone size, V gene, D gene. D genes are given only for firm matches. The size entry is marked missing in some rows and otherwise reads once, few, many or a size class.

DNA: TGTGCCAGCAGCTTGGCAGGGGTAAATGAAAAACTGTTTTTT; CDR3: CASSLAGVNEKLFF; J: TRBJ1-4; size: many; V: TRBV5-5; D: .
DNA: TGTGCCAGCAGATTCACGATGTGTATGGCAAAACTGTTTTTT; CDR3: CASRFTMCMAKLFF; J: TRBJ1-4; size: .; V: TRBV6-4; D: .
DNA: TGTGCCAGTAGTTTCCCCCCTTGTTTTTGTCAGCCCCAGCATTTT; CDR3: CASSFPPCFCQPQHF; J: TRBJ1-5; size: .; V: TRBV19; D: .
DNA: TGTGCCAGCAGCCTCGACGGGACAGGGAACACAGATACGCAGTATTTT; CDR3: CASSLDGTGNTDTQYF; J: TRBJ2-3; size: few; V: TRBV14; D: TRBD1
DNA: TGTGCCAGCAGCGCAACTAGCGGGGGGGAGACCCAGTACTTC; CDR3: CASSATSGGETQYF; J: TRBJ2-5; size: many; V: TRBV9; D: TRBD2
DNA: TGTGCCACCAGTGATTTGCGAGGACAGGGGGCACGGTACCCCTACGAGCAGTACTTC; CDR3: CATSDLRGQGARYPYEQYF; J: TRBJ2-7; size: .; V: TRBV24-1; D: TRBD1
DNA: TGTGCCAGCAGCTTAGGGACAGGGTGGGAGAATGAGCAGTATTTT; CDR3: CASSLGTGWENEQYF; J: TRBJ2-3; size: .; V: TRBV7-6; D: TRBD1
DNA: TGTGCCAGCAGCTTCCCTCGGGGCGGGGGGAACTACGAGCAGTACTTC; CDR3: CASSFPRGGGNYEQYF; J: TRBJ2-7; size: many; V: TRBV7-8; D: TRBD2
DNA: TGTGCCAGCAGCTTAACGTCCCCTGGGGGGCAGAGGAATGAGCATTTT; CDR3: CASSLTSPGGQRNEHF; J: TRBJ1-5; size: .; V: TRBV7-3; D: .
DNA: TGTGCAGGGGGGGGCGGGACAACTAATGAAAAACTGTTTTTT; CDR3: CAGGGGTTNEKLFF; J: TRBJ1-4; size: once; V: TRBV7-9; D: .
DNA: TGCAATGCTAGCCGAAGCGGGGGGGAAGCTACGCAGTATTTT; CDR3: CNASRSGGEATQYF; J: TRBJ2-3; size: .; V: TRBV20-1; D: TRBD2
DNA: TGTGCCAGCAGTCATGGACCCGAAGCTTTCTTT; CDR3: CASSHGPEAFF; J: TRBJ1-1; size: .; V: TRBV12-3/TRBV12-4; D: .
DNA: TGTGCCAGCAGCCGTCAGGGGACCTCCTACGAGCAGTACTTC; CDR3: CASSRQGTSYEQYF; J: TRBJ2-7; size: many; V: TRBV5-5; D: .
DNA: TGTGCCAGCTCTTCACTAACGAGCTCTGGAAACACCATATATTTT; CDR3: CASSSLTSSGNTIYF; J: TRBJ1-3; size: .; V: TRBV18; D: .
DNA: TGCAGTGCTAGGCCGAGAGGGGGTACCTACGAGCAGTACTTC; CDR3: CSARPRGGTYEQYF; J: TRBJ2-7; size: many; V: TRBV20-1; D: .
DNA: TGTGCCAGCAGCTTAGGGTATCGCCCGTTGAGCGCCTACGAGCAGTACTTC; CDR3: CASSLGYRPLSAYEQYF; J: TRBJ2-7; size: many; V: TRBV7-9; D: .
DNA: TGTGCCACCAGTGCTAAACAGGGACGCTCCTACGAGCAGTACTTC; CDR3: CATSAKQGRSYEQYF; J: TRBJ2-7; size: .; V: TRBV24-1; D: .
DNA: TGCAGTGCTAGCCAGGAAGGGAGACTCAATCAGCCCCAGCATTTT; CDR3: CSASQEGRLNQPQHF; J: TRBJ1-5; size: many; V: TRBV20-1; D: .
DNA: TGTGCCAGCAGTTACGGATCCGGGTACAATACGCAGTATTTT; CDR3: CASSYGSGYNTQYF; J: TRBJ2-3; size: many; V: TRBV6-5; D: .
DNA: TGCAGTGCGGAGATAGCGGGTCTTAGCACAGATACGCAGTATTTT; CDR3: CSAEIAGLSTDTQYF; J: TRBJ2-3; size: many; V: TRBV20-1; D: TRBD2
DNA: TGTGCCAGCAGCTTAAGGGCTAGCGGGAGTGGGCACAATGAGCAGTTCTTC; CDR3: CASSLRASGSGHNEQFF; J: TRBJ2-1; size: many; V: TRBV7-9; D: TRBD2
DNA: TGCAGTGCTCTTCCGGGACTAGCGGGCCAGTCCGAGCAGTACTTC; CDR3: CSALPGLAGQSEQYF; J: TRBJ2-7; size: .; V: TRBV20-1; D: TRBD2
DNA: TGCAGTGCTAGAGGCCGACAGGGGTGTGGAAACACCATATATTTT; CDR3: CSARGRQGCGNTIYF; J: TRBJ1-3; size: .; V: TRBV20-1; D: TRBD1
DNA: TGTGCCAGCAGTTTAGAGGGGTATGGCTACACCTTC; CDR3: CASSLEGYGYTF; J: TRBJ1-2; size: .; V: TRBV28; D: .
DNA: TGTGCCAGCAGTGGGCGCTGTAGGACAGGGATTTATCAGCCCCAGCATTTT; CDR3: CASSGRCRTGIYQPQHF; J: TRBJ1-5; size: many; V: TRBV6-7; D: TRBD1
DNA: TGTGCCAGCAGTCCCAACGTCGGAGAAAATGAGCAGTTCTTC; CDR3: CASSPNVGENEQFF; J: TRBJ2-1; size: many; V: TRBV12-3/TRBV12-4; D: .
DNA: TGTGCCAGCAGTTGGACAGTGAAGAACACTGAAGCTTTCTTT; CDR3: CASSWTVKNTEAFF; J: TRBJ1-1; size: .; V: TRBV6-2/TRBV6-3; D: .
DNA: TGTGCCAGCAGCTCCGAGGGACGTCTCGGATCGGGCTACACCTTC; CDR3: CASSSEGRLGSGYTF; J: TRBJ1-2; size: many; V: TRBV7-3; D: .
DNA: TGTGCCAGCAGAAAGGGGACAGGGACCAATTCACCCCTCCACTTT; CDR3: CASRKGTGTNSPLHF; J: TRBJ1-6; size: .; V: TRBV7-9; D: TRBD1
DNA: TGTGCCAGCAGCCAAGGAGGAAGAGGGTTTGGCTACACCTTC; CDR3: CASSQGGRGFGYTF; J: TRBJ1-2; size: medium-sized; V: TRBV14; D: .
DNA: TGTGCCAGCAGCCGCCAAACAGATACGCCTTATTTT; CDR3: CASSRQTDTPYF; J: TRBJ2-3; size: .; V: TRBV7-2; D: .
DNA: TGTGCCAGCAGCGCGCCCCCGGGACCCTTGGGCTACGAGCAGTACTTC; CDR3: CASSAPPGPLGYEQYF; J: TRBJ2-7; size: many; V: TRBV13; D: .
DNA: TGCGCCAGCAGCCCTCAGGGGGATCAGCCCCAGCATTTT; CDR3: CASSPQGDQPQHF; J: TRBJ1-5; size: once; V: TRBV4-1; D: TRBD1
DNA: TGTGCCAGCAGCCAAGGAGGAAGAGGGTTT; CDR3: CASSQGGRGF; J: TRBJ1-4; size: .; V: TRBV14; D: .
DNA: TGTGCCAGCAGCTTAATAAAGTCCACAGGGTGGTGGGGGACTGAAGCTTTCTTT; CDR3: CASSLIKSTGWWGTEAFF; J: TRBJ1-1; size: .; V: TRBV7-3; D: .
DNA: TGTGCCACCAGCAGAGATTTGCGTTCCGGGGAGCTGTTTTTT; CDR3: CATSRDLRSGELFF; J: TRBJ2-2; size: many; V: TRBV15; D: .
DNA: TGTGCCAGCAGCTTCACAGGGAGAGGTAATTCACCCCTCCACTTT; CDR3: CASSFTGRGNSPLHF; J: TRBJ1-6; size: .; V: TRBV11-2; D: .
DNA: TGTGCCAGCAGCCTGTGGACAGGGGTCGCTGGGGCCAACGTCCTGACTTTC; CDR3: CASSLWTGVAGANVLTF; J: TRBJ2-6; size: once; V: TRBV12-3/TRBV12-4; D: TRBD1
DNA: TGTGCCGGTCGTTTTAGCGGACGTTACGAGCAGTACTTC; CDR3: CAGRFSGRYEQYF; J: TRBJ2-7; size: many; V: TRBV7-8; D: .
DNA: TGTGCCAGCAGCTTAGGGACAGGGATGAATGGCTGCACCTTC; CDR3: CASSLGTGMNGCTF; J: TRBJ1-2; size: .; V: TRBV13; D: TRBD1
DNA: TGCGCCAGCAGGGATTTACAGGGACAACAGCCCCAGCATTTT; CDR3: CASRDLQGQQPQHF; J: TRBJ1-5; size: few; V: TRBV10-2; D: .
DNA: TGTGCCAGCAGCTGGACCGACAGGGCGGGTACGCAGTATTTT; CDR3: CASSWTDRAGTQYF; J: TRBJ2-3; size: .; V: TRBV7-2; D: TRBD1
DNA: TGCAGTGCTAGAGGTGGGGGAACCTGGAATGAGCAGTTCTTC; CDR3: CSARGGGTWNEQFF; J: TRBJ2-1; size: .; V: TRBV20-1; D: .
DNA: TGCGCCAGCAAGTCATCTACCAGCGGCGGGGGTACTTACAATGAGCAGTTCTTC; CDR3: CASKSSTSGGGTYNEQFF; J: TRBJ2-1; size: many; V: TRBV5-1; D: TRBD2
DNA: TGTGCCAGCAGCTCCCGGGTCGACTCCTACAATGAGCAGTTCTTC; CDR3: CASSSRVDSYNEQFF; J: TRBJ2-1; size: many; V: TRBV5-4; D: .